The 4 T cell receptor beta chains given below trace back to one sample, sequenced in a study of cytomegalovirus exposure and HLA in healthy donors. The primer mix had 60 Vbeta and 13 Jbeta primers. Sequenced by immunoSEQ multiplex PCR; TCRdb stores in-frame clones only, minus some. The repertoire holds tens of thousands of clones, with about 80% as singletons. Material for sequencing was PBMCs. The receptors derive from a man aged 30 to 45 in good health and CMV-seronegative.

CDR3 sequence reads: CASPSAHTGVLTEAFF. The CDR3 DNA reads as TGTGCCAGTCCGTCGGCCCATACAGGGGTCTTAACTGAAGCTTTCTTT. The chain recombines TRBV28 with TRBJ1-1; 7 nucleotides line up with TRBD1. CDR3 length equals 16 residues. V was pared by 9 bases and J by 5 bases, with 18 bases of the junction left unmatched. From germline, CDR1 is MDHEN and CDR2 SYDVKM.

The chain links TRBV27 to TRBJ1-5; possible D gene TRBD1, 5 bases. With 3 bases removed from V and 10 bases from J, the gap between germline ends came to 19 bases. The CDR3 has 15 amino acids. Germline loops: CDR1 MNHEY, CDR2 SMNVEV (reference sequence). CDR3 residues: CASSFARQGISPQHF. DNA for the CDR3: TGTGCCAGCAGTTTCGCCCGGCAGGGAATATCCCCCCAGCATTTT.

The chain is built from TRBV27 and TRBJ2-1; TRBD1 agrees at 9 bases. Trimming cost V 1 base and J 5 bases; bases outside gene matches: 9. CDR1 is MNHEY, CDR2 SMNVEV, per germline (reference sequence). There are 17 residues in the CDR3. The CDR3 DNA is TGTGCCAGCAGTTTATTGTCTCCACAGGGGGCTAACAATGAGCAGTTCTTC. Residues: CASSLLSPQGANNEQFF.

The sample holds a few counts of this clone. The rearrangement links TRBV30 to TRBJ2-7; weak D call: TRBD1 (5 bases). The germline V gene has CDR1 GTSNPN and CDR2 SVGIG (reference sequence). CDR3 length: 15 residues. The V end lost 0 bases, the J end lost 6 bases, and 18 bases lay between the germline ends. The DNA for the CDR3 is TGTGCCTGGAGTGTACTCAAGGGGTCGAAAAGCGAGCAGTACTTC. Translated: CAWSVLKGSKSEQYF.